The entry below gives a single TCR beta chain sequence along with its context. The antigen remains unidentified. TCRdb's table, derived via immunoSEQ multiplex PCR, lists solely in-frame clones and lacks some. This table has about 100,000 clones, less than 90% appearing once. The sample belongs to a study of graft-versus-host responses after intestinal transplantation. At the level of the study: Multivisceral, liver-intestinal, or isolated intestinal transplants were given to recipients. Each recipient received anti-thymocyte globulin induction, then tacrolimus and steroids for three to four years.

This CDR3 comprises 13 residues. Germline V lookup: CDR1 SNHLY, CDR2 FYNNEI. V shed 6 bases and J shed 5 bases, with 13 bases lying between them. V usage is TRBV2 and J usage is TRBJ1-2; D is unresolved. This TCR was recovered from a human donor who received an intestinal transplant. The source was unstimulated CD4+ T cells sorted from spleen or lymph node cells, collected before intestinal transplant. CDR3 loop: CASSPEHGYGYTF. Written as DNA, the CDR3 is TGTGCCAGCAGCCCCGAGCATGGGTATGGCTACACCTTC.